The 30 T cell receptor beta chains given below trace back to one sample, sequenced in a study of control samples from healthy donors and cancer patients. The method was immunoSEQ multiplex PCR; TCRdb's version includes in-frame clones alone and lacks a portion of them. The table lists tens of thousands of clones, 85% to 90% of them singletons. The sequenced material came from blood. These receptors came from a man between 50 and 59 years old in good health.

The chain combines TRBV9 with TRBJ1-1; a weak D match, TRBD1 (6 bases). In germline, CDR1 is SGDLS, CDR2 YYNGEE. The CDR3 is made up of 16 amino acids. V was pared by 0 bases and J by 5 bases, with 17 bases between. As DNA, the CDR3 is TGTGCCAGCAGCGTAGAGGGGGTGGGAGGGATAACTGAAGCTTTCTTT. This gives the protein CASSVEGVGGITEAFF.

CDR3 sequence reads: CASSFYYSRRRTEAFF. The CDR3 DNA reads as TGTGCCAGCAGTTTTTATTACTCCCGGAGACGCACTGAAGCTTTCTTT. The J gene is TRBJ1-1, the V gene TRBV28; D gene unclear. V lost 3 bases and J 4 bases, leaving 18 bases between the germline ends. Germline V gives CDR1 MDHEN, CDR2 SYDVKM. The CDR3 consists of 16 residues.

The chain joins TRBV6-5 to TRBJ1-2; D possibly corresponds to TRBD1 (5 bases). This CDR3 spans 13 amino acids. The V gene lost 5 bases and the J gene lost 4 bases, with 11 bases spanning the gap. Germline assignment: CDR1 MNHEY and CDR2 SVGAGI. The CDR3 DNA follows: TGTGCCAGCAGTCAGGGACGGAGCTATGGCTACACCTTC. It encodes CASSQGRSYGYTF.

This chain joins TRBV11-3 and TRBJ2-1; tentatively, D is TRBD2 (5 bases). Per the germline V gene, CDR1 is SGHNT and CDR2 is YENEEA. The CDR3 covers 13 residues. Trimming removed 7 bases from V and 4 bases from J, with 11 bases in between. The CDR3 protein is CASNVGGYNEQFF. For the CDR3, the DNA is TGTGCCAGCAATGTCGGAGGTTACAATGAGCAGTTCTTC.

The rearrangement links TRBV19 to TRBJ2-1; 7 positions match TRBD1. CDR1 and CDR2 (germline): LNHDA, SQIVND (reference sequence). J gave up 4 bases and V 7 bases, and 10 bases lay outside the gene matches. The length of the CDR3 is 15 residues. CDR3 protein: CASTAGTAPYNEQFF. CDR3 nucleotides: TGTGCCAGTACTGCTGGGACAGCACCGTACAATGAGCAGTTCTTC.

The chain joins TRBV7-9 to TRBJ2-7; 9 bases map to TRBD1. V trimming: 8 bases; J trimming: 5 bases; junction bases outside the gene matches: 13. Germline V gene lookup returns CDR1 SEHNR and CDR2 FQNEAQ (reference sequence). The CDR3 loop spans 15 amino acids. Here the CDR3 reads CASLSAGTGPHEQYF. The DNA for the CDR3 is TGTGCCAGCTTATCGGCTGGGACAGGGCCCCACGAGCAGTACTTC.

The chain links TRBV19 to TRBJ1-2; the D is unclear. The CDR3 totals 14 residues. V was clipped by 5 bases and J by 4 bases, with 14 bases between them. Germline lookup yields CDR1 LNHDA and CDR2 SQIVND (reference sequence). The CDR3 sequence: CASSAGPLIYGYTF. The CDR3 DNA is TGTGCCAGTAGTGCGGGCCCACTAATCTATGGCTACACCTTC.

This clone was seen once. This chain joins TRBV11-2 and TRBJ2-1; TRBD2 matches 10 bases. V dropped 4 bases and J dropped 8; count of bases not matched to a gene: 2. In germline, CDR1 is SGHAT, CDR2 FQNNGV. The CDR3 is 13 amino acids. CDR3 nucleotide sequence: TGTGCCAGCAGCTCGGGACTAGCGTATGAGCAGTTCTTC. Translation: CASSSGLAYEQFF.

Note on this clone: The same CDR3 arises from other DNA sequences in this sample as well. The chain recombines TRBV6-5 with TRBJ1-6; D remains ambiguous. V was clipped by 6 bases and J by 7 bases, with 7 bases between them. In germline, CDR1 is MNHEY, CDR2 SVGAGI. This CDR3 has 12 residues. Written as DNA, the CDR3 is TGTGCCAGCAGCCCCTCGAATTCACCCCTCCACTTT. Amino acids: CASSPSNSPLHF.

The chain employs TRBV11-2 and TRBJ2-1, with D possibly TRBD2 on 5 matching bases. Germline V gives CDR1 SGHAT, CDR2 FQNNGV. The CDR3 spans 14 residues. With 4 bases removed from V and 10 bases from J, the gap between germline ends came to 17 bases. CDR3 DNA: TGTGCCAGCAGCTCTAGCAATATAGCAATCGAGCAGTTCTTC. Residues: CASSSSNIAIEQFF.

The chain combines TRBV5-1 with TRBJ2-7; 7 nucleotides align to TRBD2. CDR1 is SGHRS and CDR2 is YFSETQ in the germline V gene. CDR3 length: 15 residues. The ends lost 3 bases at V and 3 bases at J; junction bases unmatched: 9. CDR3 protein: CASSSSTSAIYEQYF. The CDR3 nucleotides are TGCGCCAGCAGCTCCTCCACTAGCGCAATCTACGAGCAGTACTTC.

CDR3 nucleotide sequence: TGCAGCGTTGGATCCGGGGATAATTCACCCCTCCACTTT. Encoded protein: CSVGSGDNSPLHF. This chain links TRBV29-1 with TRBJ1-6; D not resolved. Trimming cost V 4 bases and J 5 bases, with 9 bases left between them. Germline loops: CDR1 SQVTM, CDR2 ANQGSEA. The CDR3 is 13 amino acids.

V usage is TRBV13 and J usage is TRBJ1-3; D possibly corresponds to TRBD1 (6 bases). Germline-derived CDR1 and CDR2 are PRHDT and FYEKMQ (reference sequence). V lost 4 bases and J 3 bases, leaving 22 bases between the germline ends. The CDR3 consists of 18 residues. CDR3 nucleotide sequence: TGTGCCAGCAGCTACACCACTAATAGGGGGGCGCTTGGAAACACCATATATTTT. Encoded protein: CASSYTTNRGALGNTIYF.

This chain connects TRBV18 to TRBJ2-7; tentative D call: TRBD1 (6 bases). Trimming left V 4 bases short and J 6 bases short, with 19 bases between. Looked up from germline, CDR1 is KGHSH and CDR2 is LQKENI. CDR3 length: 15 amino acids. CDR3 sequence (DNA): TGTGCCAGCTCACTAAAACAGGGTGGTGGAGGCGAGCAGTACTTC. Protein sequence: CASSLKQGGGGEQYF.

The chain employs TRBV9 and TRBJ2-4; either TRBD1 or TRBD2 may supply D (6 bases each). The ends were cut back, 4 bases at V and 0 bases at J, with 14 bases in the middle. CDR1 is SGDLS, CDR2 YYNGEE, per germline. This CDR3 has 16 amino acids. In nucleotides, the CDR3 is TGTGCCAGCAGCACCCAGGAGGGGGAAGCCAAAAACATTCAGTACTTC. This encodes CASSTQEGEAKNIQYF.

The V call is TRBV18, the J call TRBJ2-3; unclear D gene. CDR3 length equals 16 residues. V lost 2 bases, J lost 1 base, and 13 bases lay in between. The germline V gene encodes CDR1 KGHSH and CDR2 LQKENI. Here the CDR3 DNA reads TGTGCCAGCTCACCAGCAGGCATTTTTGGCACAGATACGCAGTATTTT. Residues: CASSPAGIFGTDTQYF.

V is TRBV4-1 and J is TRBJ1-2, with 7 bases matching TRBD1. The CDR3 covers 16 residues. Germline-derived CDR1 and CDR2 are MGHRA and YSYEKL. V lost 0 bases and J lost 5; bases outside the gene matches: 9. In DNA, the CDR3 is TGCGCCAGCAGCCAAGATTTACCCAGGGGGGTTTATGGCTACACCTTC. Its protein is CASSQDLPRGVYGYTF.

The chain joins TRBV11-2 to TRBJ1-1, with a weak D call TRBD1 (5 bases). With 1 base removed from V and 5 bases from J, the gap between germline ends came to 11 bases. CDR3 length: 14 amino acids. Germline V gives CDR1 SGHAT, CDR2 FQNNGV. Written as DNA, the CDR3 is TGTGCCAGCAGCTTAGTCCGGCGGGGGACTGAAGCTTTCTTT. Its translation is CASSLVRRGTEAFF.

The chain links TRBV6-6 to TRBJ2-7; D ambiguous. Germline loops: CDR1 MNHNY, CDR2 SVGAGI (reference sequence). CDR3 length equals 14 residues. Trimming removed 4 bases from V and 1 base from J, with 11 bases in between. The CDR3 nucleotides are TGTGCCAGCAGTTTTGAGACAAATTCCTACGAGCAGTACTTC. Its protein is CASSFETNSYEQYF.

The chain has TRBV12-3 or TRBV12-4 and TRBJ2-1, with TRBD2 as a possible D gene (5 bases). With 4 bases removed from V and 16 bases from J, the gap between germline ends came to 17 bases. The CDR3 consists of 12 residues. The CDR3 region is CASSSLRDVFFF. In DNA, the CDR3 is TGTGCCAGCAGTTCCCTACGGGATGTCTTTTTCTTC.

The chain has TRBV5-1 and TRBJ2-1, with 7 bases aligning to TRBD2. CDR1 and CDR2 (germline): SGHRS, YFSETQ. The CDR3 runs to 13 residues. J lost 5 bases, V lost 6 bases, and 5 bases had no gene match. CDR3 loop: CASMNGGNNEQFF. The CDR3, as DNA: TGCGCCAGCATGAACGGGGGGAACAATGAGCAGTTCTTC. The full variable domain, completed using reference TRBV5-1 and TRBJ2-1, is KAGVTQTPRYLIKTRGQQVTLSCSPISGHRSVSWYQQTPGQGLQFLFEYFSETQRNKGNFPGRFSGRQFSNSRSEMNVSTLELGDSALYLCASMNGGNNEQFFGPGTRLTVL.

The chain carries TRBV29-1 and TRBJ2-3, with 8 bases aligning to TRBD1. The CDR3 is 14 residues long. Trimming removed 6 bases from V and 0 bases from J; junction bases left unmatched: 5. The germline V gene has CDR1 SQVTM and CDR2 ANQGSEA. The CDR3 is CSVNRDRSTDTQYF. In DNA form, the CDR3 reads TGCAGCGTCAACCGGGACAGGAGCACAGATACGCAGTATTTT.

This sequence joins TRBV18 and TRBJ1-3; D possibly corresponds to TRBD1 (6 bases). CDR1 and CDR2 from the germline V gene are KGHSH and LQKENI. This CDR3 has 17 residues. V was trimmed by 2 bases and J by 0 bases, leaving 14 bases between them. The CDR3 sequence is CASSPRGQTFSGNTIYF. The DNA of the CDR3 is TGTGCCAGCTCACCAAGGGGACAAACCTTCTCTGGAAACACCATATATTTT.

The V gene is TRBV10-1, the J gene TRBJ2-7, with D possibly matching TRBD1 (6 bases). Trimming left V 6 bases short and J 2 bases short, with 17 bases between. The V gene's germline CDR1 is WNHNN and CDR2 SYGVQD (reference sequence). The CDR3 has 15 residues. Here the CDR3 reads CASSRASGDPYEQYF. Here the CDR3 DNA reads TGCGCCAGCAGCCGCGCCTCAGGGGACCCCTACGAGCAGTACTTC.

In DNA form, the CDR3 reads TGTGCCAGCAGCTCCACAGGGGGCCCGGTATACGAGCAGTACTTC. The encoded protein is CASSSTGGPVYEQYF. This chain joins TRBV5-6 and TRBJ2-7; 9 bases line up with TRBD1. Germline V gene data show CDR1 as SGHDT and CDR2 as YYEEEE. V gave up 3 bases and J gave up 4 bases; unmatched junction bases: 8. This CDR3 region has 15 residues.

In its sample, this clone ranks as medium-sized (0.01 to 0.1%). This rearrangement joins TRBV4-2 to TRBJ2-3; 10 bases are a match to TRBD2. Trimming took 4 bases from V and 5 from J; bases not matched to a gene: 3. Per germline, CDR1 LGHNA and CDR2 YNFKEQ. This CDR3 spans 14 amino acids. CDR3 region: CASSLQRGGDTQYF. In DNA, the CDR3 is TGTGCCAGCAGCCTACAGCGGGGGGGAGATACGCAGTATTTT.

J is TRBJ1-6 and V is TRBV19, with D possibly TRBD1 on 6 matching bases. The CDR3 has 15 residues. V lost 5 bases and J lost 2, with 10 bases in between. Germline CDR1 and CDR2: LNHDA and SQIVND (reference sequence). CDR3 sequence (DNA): TGTGCCAGTAGTGGCCGGGACACCTATAATTCACCCCTCCACTTT. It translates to CASSGRDTYNSPLHF.

CDR3 in amino acids: CASSQGTYGYTF. DNA of the CDR3: TGTGCCAGCAGCCAAGGGACTTATGGCTACACCTTC. The chain recombines TRBV14 with TRBJ1-2, with D uncertain. Germline values: CDR1 SGHDN, CDR2 FVKESK. Trimming pared 1 base from V and 5 bases from J, leaving 5 bases between. CDR3 length: 12 residues.

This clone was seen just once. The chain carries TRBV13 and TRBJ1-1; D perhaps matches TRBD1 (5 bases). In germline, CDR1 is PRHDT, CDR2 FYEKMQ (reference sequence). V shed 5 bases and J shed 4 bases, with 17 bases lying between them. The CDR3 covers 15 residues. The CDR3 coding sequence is TGTGCCAGCAGCCTTAGTGCCAGGGCGGGCACTGAAGCTTTCTTT. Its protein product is CASSLSARAGTEAFF.

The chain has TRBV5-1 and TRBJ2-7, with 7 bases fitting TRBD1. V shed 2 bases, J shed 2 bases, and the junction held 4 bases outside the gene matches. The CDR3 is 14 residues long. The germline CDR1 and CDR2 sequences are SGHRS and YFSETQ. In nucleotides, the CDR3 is TGCGCCAGCAGCTTAGGGCAGGGGGCCTACGAGCAGTACTTC. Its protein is CASSLGQGAYEQYF.